This T cell receptor (beta chain) came from a study of CD8 T cells in ankylosing spondylitis. Study findings and constraints: Clones linked to the disease showed a CD8+ phenotype. They occurred at relatively low frequencies in peripheral blood.

About this clonotype: The target antigen is unknown.

MiXCR, run by TCRdb on the 5' RACE reads, gives a single entry per CDR3 protein. The data contain around 250,000 distinct CDR3 sequences, approximately 12% of them seen just once; the ten biggest clones take up 6% to 7.5%. The V gene lost 4 bases and the J gene lost 4 bases, with 8 bases spanning the gap. Germline values: CDR1 SGHKS, CDR2 YYEKEE (reference sequence). There are 13 residues in the CDR3. The genes are TRBV5-5 and TRBJ2-2; perhaps TRBD1 as D (5 bases). Input material: blood, either unsorted or a sorted T cell fraction (not recorded which). The receptor was isolated from a male donor with ankylosing spondylitis or in good health (not recorded which). The CDR3 DNA reads TGTGCCAGCAGCGCCACAGGCACCGGGGAGCTGTTTTTT. It translates to CASSATGTGELFF. The whole variable domain, filled in from reference TRBV5-5 and TRBJ2-2, reads DAGVTQSPTHLIKTRGQQVTLRCSPISGHKSVSWYQQVLGQGPQFIFQYYEKEERGRGNFPDRFSARQFPNYSSELNVNALLLGDSALYLCASSATGTGELFFGEGSRLTVL.